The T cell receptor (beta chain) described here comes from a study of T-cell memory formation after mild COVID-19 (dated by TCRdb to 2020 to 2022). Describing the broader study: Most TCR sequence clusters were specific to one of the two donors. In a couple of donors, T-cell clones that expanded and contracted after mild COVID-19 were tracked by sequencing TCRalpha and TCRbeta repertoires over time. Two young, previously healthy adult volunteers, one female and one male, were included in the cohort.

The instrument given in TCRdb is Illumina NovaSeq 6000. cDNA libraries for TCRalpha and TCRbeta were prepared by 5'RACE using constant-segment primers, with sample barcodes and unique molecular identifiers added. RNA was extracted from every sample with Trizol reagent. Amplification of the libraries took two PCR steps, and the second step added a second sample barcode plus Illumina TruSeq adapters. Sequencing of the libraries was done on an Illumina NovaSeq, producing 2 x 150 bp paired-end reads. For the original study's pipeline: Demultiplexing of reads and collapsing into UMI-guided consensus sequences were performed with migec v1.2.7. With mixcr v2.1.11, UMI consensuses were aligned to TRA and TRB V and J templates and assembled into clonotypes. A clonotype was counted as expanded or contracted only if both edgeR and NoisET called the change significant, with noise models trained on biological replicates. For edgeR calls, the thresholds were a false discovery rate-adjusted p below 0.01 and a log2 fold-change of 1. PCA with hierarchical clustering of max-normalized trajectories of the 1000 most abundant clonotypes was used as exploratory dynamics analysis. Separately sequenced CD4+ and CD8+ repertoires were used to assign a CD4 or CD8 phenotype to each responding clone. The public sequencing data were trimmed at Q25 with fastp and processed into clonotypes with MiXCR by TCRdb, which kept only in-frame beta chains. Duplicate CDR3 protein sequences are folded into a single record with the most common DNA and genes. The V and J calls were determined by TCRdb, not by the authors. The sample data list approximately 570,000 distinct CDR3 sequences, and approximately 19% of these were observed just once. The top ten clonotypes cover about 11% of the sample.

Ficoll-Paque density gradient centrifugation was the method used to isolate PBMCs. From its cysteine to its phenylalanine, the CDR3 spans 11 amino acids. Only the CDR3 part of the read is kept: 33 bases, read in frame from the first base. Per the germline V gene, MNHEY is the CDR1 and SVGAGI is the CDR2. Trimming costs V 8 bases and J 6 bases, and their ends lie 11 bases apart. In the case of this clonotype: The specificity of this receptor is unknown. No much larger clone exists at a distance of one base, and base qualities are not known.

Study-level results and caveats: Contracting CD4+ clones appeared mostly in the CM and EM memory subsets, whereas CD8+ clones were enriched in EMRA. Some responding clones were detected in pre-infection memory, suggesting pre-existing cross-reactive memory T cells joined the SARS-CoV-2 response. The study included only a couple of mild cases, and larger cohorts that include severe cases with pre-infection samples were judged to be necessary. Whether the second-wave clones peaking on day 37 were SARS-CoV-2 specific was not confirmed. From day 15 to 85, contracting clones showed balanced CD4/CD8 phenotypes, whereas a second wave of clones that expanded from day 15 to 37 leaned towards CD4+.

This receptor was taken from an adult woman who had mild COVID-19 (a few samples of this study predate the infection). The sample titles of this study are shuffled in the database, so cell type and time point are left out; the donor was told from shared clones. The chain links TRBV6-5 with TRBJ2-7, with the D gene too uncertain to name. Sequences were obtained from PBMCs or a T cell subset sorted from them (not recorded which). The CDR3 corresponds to CASRLDGEQYF. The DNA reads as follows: TGTGCCAGCCGGTTGGACGGCGAGCAGTACTTC.